Below, 9 T cell receptor beta chains from the same sample are listed, as sequenced in a study of T-cell memory formation after mild COVID-19. Each CDR3 protein gets one entry after TCRdb re-called the 5' RACE reads with MiXCR. The sample includes tens of thousands of distinct CDR3 sequences, more than 11% of them seen just once. The sample consisted of PBMCs or a T cell subset sorted from them (not recorded which). These receptors came from an adult woman who had mild COVID-19 (a few samples of this study predate the infection). Cell type and time point are not known.

In this sample, this clonotype turned up a few times. The chain combines TRBV20-1 with TRBJ2-3; D call uncertain. This CDR3 has 17 residues. Per germline, CDR1 DFQATT and CDR2 SNEGSKA (reference sequence). The V and J ends lost 0 bases and 0 bases respectively, with 16 bases between them. CDR3 amino acids: CSARDRLGVTSTDTQYF. The CDR3 DNA follows: TGCAGTGCTAGAGATAGGCTTGGGGTTACTAGCACAGATACGCAGTATTTT.

V and J are TRBV7-3 and TRBJ2-7; D not certain. Germline V gene lookup returns CDR1 SGHTA and CDR2 FQGTGA. Trimming cost V 1 base and J 5 bases, with 9 bases left between them. This CDR3 is built from 13 residues. CDR3 DNA sequence: TGTGCCAGCAGCTTAAAAGATACCGACGAGCAGTACTTC. Translated, it gives CASSLKDTDEQYF.

This clonotype was seen a handful of times. The J gene is TRBJ2-3, the V gene TRBV7-6; D ambiguous. Germline V gene data show CDR1 as SGHVS and CDR2 as FNYEAQ. Trimming shortened V by 5 bases and J by 0 bases, and 12 bases separated the two germline ends. The CDR3 covers 15 residues. The CDR3 loop is CASSPRPASTDTQYF. The CDR3 nucleotides are TGTGCCAGCAGCCCGCGACCTGCTAGCACAGATACGCAGTATTTT.

This clonotype occurred many times. The rearrangement links TRBV29-1 to TRBJ2-7; 9 bases match TRBD1. The ends lost 7 bases at V and 2 bases at J; junction bases unmatched: 3. The CDR3 contains 12 residues. Per germline, CDR1 SQVTM and CDR2 ANQGSEA. This chain's CDR3 is CSAGTGTYEQYF. The CDR3 DNA is TGCAGCGCAGGGACAGGGACCTACGAGCAGTACTTC.

V and J are TRBV11-2 and TRBJ1-1, with unresolved D. V was clipped by 1 base and J by 3 bases, with 9 bases between them. The V gene's germline CDR1 is SGHAT and CDR2 FQNNGV. The CDR3 runs 14 residues. The chain's CDR3 is CASSLVGPDTEAFF. CDR3 in DNA: TGTGCCAGCAGCTTAGTAGGGCCGGACACTGAAGCTTTCTTT.

This clonotype was observed a few times. The chain uses TRBV12-5 and TRBJ2-1; D is possibly TRBD1 (5 bases). The V end was cut by 0 bases, the J end by 2 bases, with 11 bases between. This CDR3 spans 16 amino acids. From germline, CDR1 is LGHNT and CDR2 FRNRAP. The CDR3 nucleotides are TGTGCTAGTGGTTTGGTACATCAGGGCCCCTACAATGAGCAGTTCTTC. It encodes CASGLVHQGPYNEQFF.

This clonotype was detected only a few times. The chain has TRBV29-1 and TRBJ1-1; maybe TRBD1 (5 bases). Germline CDR1 SQVTM, CDR2 ANQGSEA. The V end was cut by 2 bases, the J end by 4 bases, with 11 bases between. The CDR3 is made up of 13 amino acids. The CDR3 nucleotides read TGCAGCGTTGAAAGCGGGGCGAGCACTGAAGCTTTCTTT. Protein sequence: CSVESGASTEAFF.

CDR3 sequence reads: CATSRVLSGETQYF. The CDR3 bases are TGTGCCACCAGCAGAGTACTATCAGGGGAGACCCAGTACTTC. The chain is built from TRBV15 and TRBJ2-5, with D perhaps TRBD1 (5 bases). This CDR3 region has 14 residues. V was trimmed by 1 base and J by 5 bases, leaving 11 bases between them. Germline V gene lookup returns CDR1 LNHNV and CDR2 YYDKDF (reference sequence).

This clonotype has only a few counts. The rearrangement uses TRBV7-3 and TRBJ2-7; D call uncertain. This CDR3 contains 13 residues. The germline gives CDR1 SGHTA, CDR2 FQGTGA. V was trimmed by 2 bases and J by 5 bases, leaving 10 bases between them. The CDR3 reads CASSLSPNDEQYF. The CDR3 DNA reads as TGTGCCAGCAGCTTATCACCGAATGACGAGCAGTACTTC.